This T cell receptor (beta chain) was sequenced during a study of OX40 agonist ivuxolimab in advanced cancers. Sequencing used immunoSEQ multiplex PCR; TCRdb keeps in-frame clones, though not all of them. This sample has fewer than 200,000 clones; approximately 94% occur once, and the top ten carry 0.3% to 0.35%. Germline loops: CDR1 SGHRS, CDR2 YFSETQ. The V gene end was trimmed by 1 base and the J gene end by 1 base; junction bases not matched to a gene: 1. The CDR3 is made up of 16 amino acids. The sequence derives from an adult with an advanced solid tumor such as melanoma, head and neck, liver or kidney cancer. This sequence joins TRBV5-1 and TRBJ2-2; 10 positions match TRBD2. Sequenced material: CD4+ or CD8+ T cells sorted from blood, taken in a trial of the OX40 agonist ivuxolimab. The chain's CDR3 is CASSLWTSGNTGELFF. The CDR3, as DNA: TGCGCCAGCAGCTTGTGGACTAGCGGGAACACCGGGGAGCTGTTTTTT.